This T cell receptor (beta chain) was sequenced during a study of blood T cell repertoires in COVID-19. Sequencing used immunoSEQ multiplex PCR; TCRdb keeps in-frame clones, though not all of them. The sample yields 200,000 to 300,000 clones, roughly four fifths seen once. The CDR3 runs 11 residues. Germline V gene lookup returns CDR1 LGHDT and CDR2 YNNKEL (reference sequence). Trimming removed 4 bases at V and 3 bases at J, with 4 bases between. This sequence was found in a woman aged 55-69 years with active or convalescent COVID-19. Source material: peripheral blood. The chain employs TRBV3-1 (or the pseudogene TRBV3-2) and TRBJ2-7; D is undetermined. In DNA form, the CDR3 reads TGTGCCAGCAGCCGTCTCTACGAGCAGTACTTC. It specifies CASSRLYEQYF.